These 7 T cell receptor gamma chains were all obtained from the same sample, sequenced in a study of Vδ1+ human thymocytes. Points from the study as a whole: Thymic TRG and TRD repertoires appeared highly polyclonal, with Gaussian CDR3 length distributions.

Their specific antigens are unknown. Extracted RNA was reverse transcribed into cDNA. The CDR3 regions were amplified by multiplex PCR from V-gene primers to a constant-region primer. TCRdb re-called the multiplex PCR reads via CATT. The data contain over 25,000 gamma-chain clones, about a fifth of them seen just once; the ten biggest clones take up 1.8%. The sample taken for sequencing was Vdelta1+ gamma-delta thymocytes from the thymus. The sample's subset: FACS-sorted CD3+ TCRalphabeta- TCRVdelta1+ TCRVdelta2- thymocytes. All receptors come from a boy less than two years old who had congenital heart surgery.

The rearrangement uses TRGV3 and TRGJ1 or TRGJ2. The CDR3 extends over 15 amino acids. The junction had 11 bases not matched to a gene; V was cut back by 0 bases and J by 6 bases. Germline V gives CDR1 VTNTFY, CDR2 YDVSTARD (reference sequence). CDR3 nucleotides: TGTGCCACCTGGGACAGGCCGCGGGAGGGTTATAAGAAACTCTTT. Amino acid sequence: CATWDRPREGYKKLF.

This clone was picked up a small number of times. The chain recombines TRGV2 with TRGJ1 or TRGJ2. The CDR3 consists of 14 residues. Trimming removed 0 bases from V and 4 bases from J; junction bases left unmatched: 6. The germline gives CDR1 EGSNGY, CDR2 YDSYNSKV. The CDR3 bases are TGTGCCACCTGGGACGGGCAATGGTATTATAAGAAACTCTTT. Its translation: CATWDGQWYYKKLF.

The V gene is TRGV5, the J gene TRGJP2. This CDR3 is 16 amino acids long. Losses at the gene ends were 0 bases for V and 2 bases for J; bases not matched to a gene: 6. Germline CDR1 is VINAFY and CDR2 is YDVSNSKD. The CDR3 DNA sequence: TGTGCCACCTGGGACAGGCGGGGGAGTAGTGATTGGATCAAGACGTTT. Protein product: CATWDRRGSSDWIKTF.

This clone has more than one count but fewer than ten. The rearrangement links TRGV4 to TRGJ1 or TRGJ2. V lost 2 bases and J lost 8; bases outside the gene matches: 9. This CDR3 contains 13 residues. Germline lookup yields CDR1 EGSTGY and CDR2 YDSYTSSV. The CDR3 sequence is CATWDAEMDKKLF. CDR3 nucleotide sequence: TGTGCCACCTGGGATGCGGAGATGGATAAGAAACTCTTT.

The chain couples TRGV9 to TRGJ1 or TRGJ2. This CDR3 is built from 14 residues. Germline lookup yields CDR1 GITISATS and CDR2 ISYDGTV (reference sequence). Unmatched junction bases numbered 12, after V lost 0 bases and J lost 10 bases. CDR3: CALWEVQGAKKKLF. The CDR3 nucleotides are TGTGCCTTGTGGGAGGTGCAGGGGGCAAAAAAGAAACTCTTT.

This clone turned up a few times. The chain is built from TRGV9 and TRGJ1 or TRGJ2. CDR3 size: 11 residues. Trimming cost V 2 bases and J 13 bases; bases outside gene matches: 8. Germline V gene lookup returns CDR1 GITISATS and CDR2 ISYDGTV (reference sequence). This chain's CDR3 is CALWEATRKLF. The CDR3 DNA reads TGTGCCTTGTGGGAGGCTACTCGTAAACTCTTT.

This chain uses TRGV5 with TRGJ1 or TRGJ2. From germline, CDR1 is VINAFY and CDR2 YDVSNSKD. CDR3 length equals 15 residues. V was pared by 0 bases and J by 2 bases, with 7 bases of the junction left unmatched. The CDR3 DNA is TGTGCCACCTGGGACAGGCCTGATTATTATTATAAGAAACTCTTT. Protein: CATWDRPDYYYKKLF.